This T cell receptor (beta chain) was captured in a study of control samples from healthy donors and cancer patients (TCRdb year 2020). Note on this clone: It has no known antigen specificity. No per-base quality is available; no much larger clone lies one base away.

V and J are truncated by 5 bases and 5 bases respectively, leaving an intervening sequence of 16 bases. The CDR3 has 15 amino acids, counting the end cysteine and phenylalanine. Only CDR3 DNA remains: 45 bases, in frame from the first base. Taken from the germline V gene, the CDR1 and CDR2 loops are MNHEY and SVGAGI. The method behind the library was the immunoSEQ multiplex PCR assay. This immuneACCESS table, as held by TCRdb, lists in-frame sequences with V and J called but not all clones. Of the missing ones, under half trace to an unresolved V gene in checked studies; the others have no known cause. The sample table holds approximately 70,000 clones, of which 70% to 90% were seen once. The ten biggest clones cover approximately 2.5% of the sample.

The chain links TRBV6-5 with TRBJ2-1, with the D gene tentatively TRBD1 or TRBD2, based on 5 matching bases in each. Sequencing used PBMCs. This sequence originates from a woman aged 50 to 60 with head and neck cancer. The CDR3 in this case is CASSPIRERNNEQFF. The nucleotide sequence reads TGTGCCAGCAGTCCAATCAGGGAGAGGAACAATGAGCAGTTCTTC.